This TCR beta chain is from a study of blood T cell repertoires in COVID-19. Across the whole study: Samples of COVID-19 (acute and convalescent) were obtained from the United States, Italy and Spain.

V dropped 4 bases and J dropped 3 bases, with 18 bases sitting between them. This CDR3 spans 17 amino acids. The germline gives CDR1 MNHEY, CDR2 SMNVEV (reference sequence). Authors' methods: How many nucleated cells were present was estimated from reference gene primer amplification. TCRdb's copy holds only in-frame clones and misses some; the assay was immunoSEQ multiplex PCR. That table is the source of V, J and clone size, and D and trimming were worked out from the DNA. The table has hundreds of thousands of clones, more than 65% seen once. This chain joins TRBV27 and TRBJ2-2; tentative D call: TRBD2 (6 bases). The material sequenced was peripheral blood. The origin of this receptor is a woman of 80 years or more with acute or convalescent COVID-19. The CDR3 DNA reads TGTGCCAGCAGTTACCTCTTTCGGGGGAAGGACACCGGGGAGCTGTTTTTT. Encoded protein: CASSYLFRGKDTGELFF.